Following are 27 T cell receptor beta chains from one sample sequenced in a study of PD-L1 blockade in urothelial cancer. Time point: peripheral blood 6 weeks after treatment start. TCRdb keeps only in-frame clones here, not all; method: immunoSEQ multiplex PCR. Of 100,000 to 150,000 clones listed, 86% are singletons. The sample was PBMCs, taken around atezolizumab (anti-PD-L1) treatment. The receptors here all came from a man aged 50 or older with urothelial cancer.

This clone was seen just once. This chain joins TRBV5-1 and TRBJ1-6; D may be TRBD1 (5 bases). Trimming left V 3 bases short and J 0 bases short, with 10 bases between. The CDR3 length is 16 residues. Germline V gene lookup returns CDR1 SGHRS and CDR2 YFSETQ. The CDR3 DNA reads TGCGCCAGCAGCTCGCAGGGTGGCTCCTATAATTCACCCCTCCACTTT. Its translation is CASSSQGGSYNSPLHF.

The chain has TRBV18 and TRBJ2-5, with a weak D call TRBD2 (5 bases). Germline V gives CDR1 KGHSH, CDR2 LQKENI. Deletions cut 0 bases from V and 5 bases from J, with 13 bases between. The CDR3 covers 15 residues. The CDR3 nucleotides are TGTGCCAGCTCACCACCGGCAGGCCGAGGGGAGACCCAGTACTTC. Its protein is CASSPPAGRGETQYF.

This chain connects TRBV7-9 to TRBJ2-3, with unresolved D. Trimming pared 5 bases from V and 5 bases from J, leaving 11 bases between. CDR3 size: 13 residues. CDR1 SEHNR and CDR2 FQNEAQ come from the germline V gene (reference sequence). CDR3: CASSAYAQDTQYF. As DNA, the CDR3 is TGTGCCAGCAGCGCCTATGCCCAAGATACGCAGTATTTT.

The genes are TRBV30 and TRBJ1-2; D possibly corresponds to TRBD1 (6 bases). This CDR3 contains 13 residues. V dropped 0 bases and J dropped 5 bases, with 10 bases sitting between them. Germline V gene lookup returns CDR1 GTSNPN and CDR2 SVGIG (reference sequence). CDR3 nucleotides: TGTGCCTGGAGTGTAGGGACATCTTATGGCTACACCTTC. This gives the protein CAWSVGTSYGYTF.

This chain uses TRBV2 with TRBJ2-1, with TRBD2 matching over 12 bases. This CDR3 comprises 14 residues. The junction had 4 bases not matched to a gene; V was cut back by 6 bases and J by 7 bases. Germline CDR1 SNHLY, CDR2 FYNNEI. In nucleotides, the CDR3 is TGTGCCAGCAGAGCTACTAGCGGGAGGAATGAGCAGTTCTTC. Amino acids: CASRATSGRNEQFF. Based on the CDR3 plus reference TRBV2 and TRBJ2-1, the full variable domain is EPEVTQTPSHQVTQMGQEVILRCVPISNHLYFYWYRQILGQKVEFLVSFYNNEISEKSEIFDDQFSVERPDGSNFTLKIRSTKLEDSAMYFCASRATSGRNEQFFGPGTRLTVL.

In nucleotides, the CDR3 is TGTGCCAGCAGCCCCGTCATTAGCGGGGGCTCCTACAATGAGCAGTTCTTC. Translated: CASSPVISGGSYNEQFF. This chain links TRBV28 with TRBJ2-1, with 9 nucleotides matching TRBD2. The germline gives CDR1 MDHEN, CDR2 SYDVKM. CDR3 length equals 17 residues. Losses at the gene ends were 6 bases for V and 0 bases for J; bases not matched to a gene: 9.

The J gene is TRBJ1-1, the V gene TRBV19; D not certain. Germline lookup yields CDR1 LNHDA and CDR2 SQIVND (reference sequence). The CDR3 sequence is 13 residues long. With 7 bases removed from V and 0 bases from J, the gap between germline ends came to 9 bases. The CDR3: CASNFLVNTEAFF. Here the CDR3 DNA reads TGTGCCAGTAACTTTTTGGTGAACACTGAAGCTTTCTTT.

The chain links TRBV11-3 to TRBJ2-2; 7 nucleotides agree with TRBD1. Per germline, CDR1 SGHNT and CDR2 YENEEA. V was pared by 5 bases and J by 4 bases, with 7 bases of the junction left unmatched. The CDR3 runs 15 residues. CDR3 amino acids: CASSPRTGATGELFF. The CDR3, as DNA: TGTGCCAGCAGCCCGCGGACAGGAGCCACCGGGGAGCTGTTTTTT.

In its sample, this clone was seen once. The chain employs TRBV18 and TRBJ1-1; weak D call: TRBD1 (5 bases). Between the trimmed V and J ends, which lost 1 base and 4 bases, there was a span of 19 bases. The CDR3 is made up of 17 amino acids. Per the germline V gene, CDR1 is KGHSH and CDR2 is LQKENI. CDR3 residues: CASSPLGGPRKGTEAFF. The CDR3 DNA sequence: TGTGCCAGCTCACCACTCGGGGGACCAAGGAAGGGCACTGAAGCTTTCTTT.

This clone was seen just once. The CDR3 bases are TGTGCCAGCAGGAGGAGGGACAGGCGATCGAACACCGGGGAGCTGTTTTTT. Amino acids: CASRRRDRRSNTGELFF. The chain recombines TRBV5-5 with TRBJ2-2; TRBD1 matches at 8 bases. The CDR3 extends over 17 amino acids. V shed 5 bases and J 0 bases; nucleotides not matched to a gene: 9. The V gene's germline CDR1 is SGHKS and CDR2 YYEKEE (reference sequence).

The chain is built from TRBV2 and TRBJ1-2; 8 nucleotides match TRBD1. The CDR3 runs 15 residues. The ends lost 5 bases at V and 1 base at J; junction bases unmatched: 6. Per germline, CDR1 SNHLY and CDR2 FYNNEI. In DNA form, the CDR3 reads TGTGCCAGCAGTTTCGGGACAGGCTTTAACTATGGCTACACCTTC. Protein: CASSFGTGFNYGYTF.

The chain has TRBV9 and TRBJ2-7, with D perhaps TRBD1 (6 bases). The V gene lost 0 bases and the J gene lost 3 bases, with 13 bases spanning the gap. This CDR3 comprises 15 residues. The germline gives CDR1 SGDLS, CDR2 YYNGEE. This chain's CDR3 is CASSVVPGTFYEQYF. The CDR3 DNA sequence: TGTGCCAGCAGCGTAGTCCCCGGGACATTCTACGAGCAGTACTTC.

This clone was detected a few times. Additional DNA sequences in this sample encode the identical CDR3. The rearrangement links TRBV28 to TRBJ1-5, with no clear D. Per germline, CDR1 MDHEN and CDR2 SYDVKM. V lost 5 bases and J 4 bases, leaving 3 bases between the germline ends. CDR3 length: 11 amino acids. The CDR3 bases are TGTGCCAGCAGTCCTAATCAGCCCCAGCATTTT. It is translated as CASSPNQPQHF.

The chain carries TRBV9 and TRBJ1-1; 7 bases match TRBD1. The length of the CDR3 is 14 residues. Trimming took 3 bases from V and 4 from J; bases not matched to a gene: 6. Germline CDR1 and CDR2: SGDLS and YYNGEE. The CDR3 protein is CASSGQGPGTEAFF. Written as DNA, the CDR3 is TGTGCCAGCAGCGGACAGGGCCCAGGCACTGAAGCTTTCTTT.

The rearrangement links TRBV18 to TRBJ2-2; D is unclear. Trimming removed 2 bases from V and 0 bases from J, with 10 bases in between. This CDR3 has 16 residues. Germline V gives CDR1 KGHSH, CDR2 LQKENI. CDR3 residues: CASSPTQPANTGELFF. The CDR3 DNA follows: TGTGCCAGCTCACCAACACAGCCCGCGAACACCGGGGAGCTGTTTTTT. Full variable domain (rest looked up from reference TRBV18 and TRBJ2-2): NAGVMQNPRHLVRRRGQEARLRCSPMKGHSHVYWYRQLPEEGLKFMVYLQKENIIDESGMPKERFSAEFPKEGPSILRIQQVVRGDSAAYFCASSPTQPANTGELFFGEGSRLTVL.

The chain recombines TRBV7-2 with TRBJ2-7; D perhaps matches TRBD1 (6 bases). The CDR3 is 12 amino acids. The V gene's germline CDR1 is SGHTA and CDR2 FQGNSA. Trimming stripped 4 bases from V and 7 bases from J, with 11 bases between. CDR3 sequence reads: CASSYPRGEQYF. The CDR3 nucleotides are TGTGCCAGCAGCTACCCAAGGGGGGAGCAGTACTTC.

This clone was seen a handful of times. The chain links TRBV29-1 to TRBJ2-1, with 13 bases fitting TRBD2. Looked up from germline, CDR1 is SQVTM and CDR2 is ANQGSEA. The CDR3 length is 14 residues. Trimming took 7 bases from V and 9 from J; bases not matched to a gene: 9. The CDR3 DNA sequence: TGCAGCGGAAGTGCCCGACTAGCGGGAGGTGAGCAGTTCTTC. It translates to CSGSARLAGGEQFF.

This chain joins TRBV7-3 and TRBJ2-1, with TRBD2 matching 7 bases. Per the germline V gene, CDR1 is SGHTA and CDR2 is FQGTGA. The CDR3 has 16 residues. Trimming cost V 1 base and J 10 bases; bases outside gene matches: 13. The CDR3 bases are TGTGCCAGCAGCTTAAAGGGGACTACCCCTTACAGGGAGCAGTTCTTC. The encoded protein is CASSLKGTTPYREQFF.

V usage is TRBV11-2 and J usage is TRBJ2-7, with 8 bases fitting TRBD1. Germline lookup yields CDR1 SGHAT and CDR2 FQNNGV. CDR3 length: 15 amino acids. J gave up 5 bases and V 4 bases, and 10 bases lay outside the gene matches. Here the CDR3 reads CASSSIPGQANEQYF. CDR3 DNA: TGTGCCAGCAGCTCGATACCGGGACAGGCTAACGAGCAGTACTTC.

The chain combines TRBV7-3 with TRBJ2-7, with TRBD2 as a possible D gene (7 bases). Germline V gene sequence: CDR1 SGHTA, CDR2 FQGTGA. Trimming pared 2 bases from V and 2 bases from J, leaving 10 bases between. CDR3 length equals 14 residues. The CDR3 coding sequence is TGTGCCAGCAGCTTATACGGGGGGCCCTACGAGCAGTACTTC. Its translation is CASSLYGGPYEQYF. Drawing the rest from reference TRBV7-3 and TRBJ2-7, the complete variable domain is GAGVSQTPSNKVTEKGKYVELRCDPISGHTALYWYRQSLGQGPEFLIYFQGTGAADDSGLPNDRFFAVRPEGSVSTLKIQRTERGDSAVYLCASSLYGGPYEQYFGPGTRLTVT.

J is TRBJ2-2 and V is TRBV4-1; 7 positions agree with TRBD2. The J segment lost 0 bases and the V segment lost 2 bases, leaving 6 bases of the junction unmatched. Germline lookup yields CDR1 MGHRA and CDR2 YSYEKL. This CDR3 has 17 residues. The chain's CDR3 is CASSQSLAGANTGELFF. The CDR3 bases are TGCGCCAGCAGCCAAAGTCTGGCGGGAGCGAACACCGGGGAGCTGTTTTTT.

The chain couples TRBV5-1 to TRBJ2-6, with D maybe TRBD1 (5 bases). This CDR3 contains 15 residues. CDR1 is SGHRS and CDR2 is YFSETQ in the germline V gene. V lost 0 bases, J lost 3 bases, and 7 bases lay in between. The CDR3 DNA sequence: TGCGCCAGCAGCTTGGGAGGACATGGGGCCAACGTCCTGACTTTC. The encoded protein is CASSLGGHGANVLTF.

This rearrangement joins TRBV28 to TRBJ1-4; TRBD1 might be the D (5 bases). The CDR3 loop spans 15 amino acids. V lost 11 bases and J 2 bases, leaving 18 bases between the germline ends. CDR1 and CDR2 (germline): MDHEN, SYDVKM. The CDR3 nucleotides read TGTGCCTCCTGTACGGGCGGGGCTACTAATGAAAAACTGTTTTTT. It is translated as CASCTGGATNEKLFF.

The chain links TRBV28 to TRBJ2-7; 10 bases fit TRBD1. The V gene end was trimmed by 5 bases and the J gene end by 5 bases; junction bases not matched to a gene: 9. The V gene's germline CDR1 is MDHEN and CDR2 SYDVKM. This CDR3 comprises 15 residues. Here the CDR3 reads CASSPRGDRGDEQYF. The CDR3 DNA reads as TGTGCCAGCAGTCCCAGGGGGGACAGGGGTGACGAGCAGTACTTC.

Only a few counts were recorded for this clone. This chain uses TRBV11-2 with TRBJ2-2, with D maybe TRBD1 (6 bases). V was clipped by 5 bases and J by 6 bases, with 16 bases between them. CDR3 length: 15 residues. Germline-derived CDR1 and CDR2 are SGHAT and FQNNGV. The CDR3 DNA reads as TGTGCCAGCAGCAACTACAGGGCAGTGGCCGGGGAGCTGTTTTTT. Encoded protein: CASSNYRAVAGELFF.

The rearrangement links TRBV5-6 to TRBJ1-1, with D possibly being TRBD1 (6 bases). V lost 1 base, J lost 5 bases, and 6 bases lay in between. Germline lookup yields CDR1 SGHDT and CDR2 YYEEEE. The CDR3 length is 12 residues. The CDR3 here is CASSLQGTEAFF. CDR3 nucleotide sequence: TGTGCCAGCAGCTTGCAGGGGACTGAAGCTTTCTTT.

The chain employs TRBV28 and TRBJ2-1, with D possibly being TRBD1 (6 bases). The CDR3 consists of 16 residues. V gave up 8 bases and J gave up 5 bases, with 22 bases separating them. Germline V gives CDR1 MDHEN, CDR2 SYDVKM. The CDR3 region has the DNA TGTGCCAGCGGGGGTTTGGGGGCGGGTACTAACAATGAGCAGTTCTTC. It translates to CASGGLGAGTNNEQFF.